The 32 T cell receptor beta chains in this list originate from one sample, sequenced in a study of T cell responses to AZD1222 COVID-19 vaccine. TCRdb's copy holds only in-frame clones and misses some; the assay was immunoSEQ multiplex PCR. The sample has just under 90,000 clones; about 86% are singletons. The source material was peripheral blood, sampled on day 0 of MenACWY control vaccination. These receptors were obtained from an adult in good health.

This sequence joins TRBV5-1 and TRBJ1-3; the D gene is possibly TRBD1 (6 bases). V was trimmed by 4 bases and J by 4 bases, leaving 18 bases between them. Germline-derived CDR1 and CDR2 are SGHRS and YFSETQ. The CDR3 extends over 16 amino acids. As DNA, the CDR3 is TGCGCCAGCAGCGGGGCGTCACAGGGCAGAGGAAACACCATATATTTT. It specifies CASSGASQGRGNTIYF.

This clone was seen just once. This chain uses TRBV6-5 with TRBJ1-1; D not certain. This CDR3 contains 16 residues. The germline V gene encodes CDR1 MNHEY and CDR2 SVGAGI. V was pared by 0 bases and J by 1 base, with 12 bases between. The CDR3 here is CASSYSVGQANTEAFF. CDR3 DNA sequence: TGTGCCAGCAGTTACTCTGTCGGGCAGGCGAACACTGAAGCTTTCTTT.

The chain has TRBV5-6 and TRBJ2-5; TRBD1 matches at 9 bases. The CDR3 runs 13 residues. Trimming at V came to 4 bases and at J to 7 bases, leaving 5 bases not matched to a gene. Per germline, CDR1 SGHDT and CDR2 YYEEEE. The CDR3 protein is CASSGPGQGTQYF. Here the CDR3 DNA reads TGTGCCAGCAGCGGACCGGGACAGGGGACCCAGTACTTC.

This clone was recorded once. The chain has TRBV25-1 and TRBJ1-6; D perhaps matches TRBD1 (6 bases). Germline V gives CDR1 MGHDK, CDR2 SYGVNS. This CDR3 has 12 amino acids. Trimming shortened V by 8 bases and J by 7 bases, and 9 bases separated the two germline ends. The CDR3 nucleotides are TGTGCCAGCCGGACAGAGAATTCACCCCTCCACTTT. Translated, it gives CASRTENSPLHF.

The chain is built from TRBV11-2 and TRBJ1-6; 8 bases are shared with TRBD1. The CDR3 has 16 residues. Trimming removed 5 bases from V and 11 bases from J; junction bases left unmatched: 14. The germline V gene encodes CDR1 SGHAT and CDR2 FQNNGV. CDR3 sequence: CASSPLGQDTGTPLHF. Here the CDR3 DNA reads TGTGCCAGCAGCCCCCTGGGACAGGACACCGGGACACCCCTCCACTTT.

The J gene is TRBJ1-1, the V gene TRBV6-5; 7 positions agree with TRBD1. CDR3 size: 13 residues. The V and J ends lost 4 bases and 6 bases, in that order; junction bases with no gene match: 5. The germline V gene has CDR1 MNHEY and CDR2 SVGAGI. DNA of the CDR3: TGTGCCAGCAGTTTTTCCAGGGGGGCTGAAGCTTTCTTT. Its protein is CASSFSRGAEAFF.

The chain joins TRBV9 to TRBJ2-1; 9 positions match TRBD2. V was clipped by 2 bases and J by 4 bases; unmatched bases: 10. CDR1 is SGDLS and CDR2 is YYNGEE in the germline V gene. This CDR3 region has 17 residues. CDR3 DNA sequence: TGTGCCAGCAGCGTGGGAACCCTAGCGGGGACTTACAATGAGCAGTTCTTC. It yields the protein CASSVGTLAGTYNEQFF. The full variable domain, in which reference TRBV9 and TRBJ2-1 provide the parts outside the CDR3, is DSGVTQTPKHLITATGQRVTLRCSPRSGDLSVYWYQQSLDQGLQFLIQYYNGEERAKGNILERFSAQQFPDLHSELNLSSLELGDSALYFCASSVGTLAGTYNEQFFGPGTRLTVL.

DNA for the CDR3: TGTGCCAGCAGTCGGTGGGAGAGCTCCTACAATGAGCAGTTCTTC. Translating gives CASSRWESSYNEQFF. The chain couples TRBV6-1 to TRBJ2-1; maybe TRBD2 (5 bases). CDR1 is MNHNS, CDR2 SASEGT, per germline. With 5 bases removed from V and 0 bases from J, the gap between germline ends came to 11 bases. The CDR3 has 15 residues.

The chain uses TRBV5-4 and TRBJ1-1, with D perhaps matching TRBD1 (5 bases). The CDR3 has 14 amino acids. The V end was cut by 6 bases, the J end by 1 base, with 13 bases between. Germline V gene sequence: CDR1 SGHNT, CDR2 YYREEE (reference sequence). The CDR3 coding sequence is TGTGCCAGCACCCTGGGGCGGCAGAACACTGAAGCTTTCTTT. Translated: CASTLGRQNTEAFF.

The J gene is TRBJ1-5, the V gene TRBV12-3 or TRBV12-4, with unresolved D. Deletions cut 7 bases from V and 5 bases from J, with 12 bases between. The CDR3 is made up of 13 amino acids. The CDR3 sequence: CASKMDGDQPQHF. The CDR3 DNA reads as TGTGCCAGCAAAATGGACGGGGATCAGCCCCAGCATTTT.

The chain carries TRBV30 and TRBJ2-2; 11 bases map to TRBD1. Unmatched junction bases numbered 10, after V lost 8 bases and J lost 5 bases. CDR3 size: 15 residues. Looked up from germline, CDR1 is GTSNPN and CDR2 is SVGIG (reference sequence). CDR3 sequence (DNA): TGTGCCCAAGATCCCGGGACAGGGGGAACCGGGGAGCTGTTTTTT. Its translation is CAQDPGTGGTGELFF.

This clone was recorded once. This sequence joins TRBV19 and TRBJ1-2; 8 nucleotides line up with TRBD1. The CDR3 consists of 14 residues. J gave up 4 bases and V 5 bases, and 6 bases lay outside the gene matches. Germline lookup yields CDR1 LNHDA and CDR2 SQIVND (reference sequence). In DNA form, the CDR3 reads TGTGCCAGTAGTCCAGCCGGGACAGGCTATGGCTACACCTTC. Amino acids: CASSPAGTGYGYTF.

This clone came up once. The rearrangement joins TRBV20-1 to TRBJ1-5; D is possibly TRBD1 (6 bases). The V end lost 3 bases, the J end lost 6 bases, and 21 bases lay between the germline ends. The germline V gene has CDR1 DFQATT and CDR2 SNEGSKA (reference sequence). The CDR3 extends over 16 amino acids. CDR3 in amino acids: CSASIDRPDRSQPQHF. In DNA, the CDR3 is TGCAGTGCTAGTATAGACAGGCCGGATCGGAGTCAGCCCCAGCATTTT.

The chain joins TRBV6-1 to TRBJ1-4; the D gene is possibly TRBD1 (6 bases). CDR1 MNHNS and CDR2 SASEGT come from the germline V gene. The V gene lost 2 bases and the J gene lost 4 bases, with 17 bases spanning the gap. This CDR3 is 17 amino acids long. The CDR3 DNA reads as TGTGCCAGCAGTGAATATAACCCCGGGACACTTAATGAAAAACTGTTTTTT. It yields the protein CASSEYNPGTLNEKLFF.

The chain couples TRBV3-1 (or the pseudogene TRBV3-2) to TRBJ1-1; the match to TRBD1 covers 8 bases. The CDR3 is 15 amino acids. V lost 0 bases and J lost 3; bases outside the gene matches: 3. Germline V gene data show CDR1 as LGHDT and CDR2 as YNNKEL (reference sequence). This CDR3 reads CASSQDEDRDTEAFF. DNA of the CDR3: TGTGCCAGCAGCCAAGATGAGGACAGGGACACTGAAGCTTTCTTT.

This CDR3 is CASSSSYNSPLHF. CDR3 nucleotide sequence: TGTGCCAGTAGTTCCTCCTATAATTCACCCCTCCACTTT. The gene calls are TRBV19 and TRBJ1-6, with unresolved D. In germline, CDR1 is LNHDA, CDR2 SQIVND (reference sequence). Deletions cut 5 bases from V and 0 bases from J, with 2 bases between. CDR3 length: 13 amino acids.

This clone was found once. The rearrangement links TRBV7-2 to TRBJ2-7; 10 bases fit TRBD2. The length of the CDR3 is 14 residues. The germline gives CDR1 SGHTA, CDR2 FQGNSA. The V gene end was trimmed by 6 bases and the J gene end by 5 bases; junction bases not matched to a gene: 7. The CDR3 here is CASSAGLARNEQYF. DNA for the CDR3: TGTGCCAGCAGTGCGGGACTAGCGAGGAACGAGCAGTACTTC.

This chain links TRBV7-2 with TRBJ1-4; a possible D gene is TRBD1 (6 bases). The CDR3 covers 14 residues. Germline CDR1 is SGHTA and CDR2 is FQGNSA. The V end was cut by 1 base, the J end by 10 bases, with 13 bases between. CDR3 sequence (DNA): TGTGCCAGCAGCTTAGGAGGGGGGGGGACAAAACTGTTTTTT. It yields the protein CASSLGGGGTKLFF.

The chain carries TRBV5-6 and TRBJ1-2, with TRBD1 matching over 10 bases. Germline V gene lookup returns CDR1 SGHDT and CDR2 YYEEEE. CDR3 length: 14 amino acids. The V and J ends lost 0 bases and 5 bases, in that order; junction bases with no gene match: 1. The CDR3 coding sequence is TGTGCCAGCAGCTTGGGACAGGGGGCTTATGGCTACACCTTC. Its protein product is CASSLGQGAYGYTF.

V is TRBV5-4 and J is TRBJ2-1; unclear D gene. The CDR3 spans 15 residues. The germline CDR1 and CDR2 sequences are SGHNT and YYREEE (reference sequence). Trimming cost V 4 bases and J 0 bases, with 11 bases left between them. The DNA of the CDR3 is TGTGCCAGCAGCCCAGACTTGAGCTCCTACAATGAGCAGTTCTTC. Translation: CASSPDLSSYNEQFF.

This chain connects TRBV28 to TRBJ1-1; the D is unclear. Trimming shortened V by 3 bases and J by 0 bases, and 20 bases separated the two germline ends. The CDR3 totals 18 residues. Per germline, CDR1 MDHEN and CDR2 SYDVKM. The CDR3 DNA is TGTGCCAGCAGTTTGAAGGGCTGGAGAAGCGGCATGAACACTGAAGCTTTCTTT. Translation gives CASSLKGWRSGMNTEAFF.

This clone occurred a few times. The chain employs TRBV19 and TRBJ2-7; 11 bases match TRBD2. The CDR3 runs to 14 residues. CDR1 and CDR2 (germline): LNHDA, SQIVND (reference sequence). Trimming cost V 5 bases and J 6 bases; bases outside gene matches: 6. The CDR3 coding sequence is TGTGCCAGTAGTGTCCCGGGACTAGCGGCCGAGCAGTACTTC. This encodes CASSVPGLAAEQYF.

This clone was recorded a few times. V and J are TRBV9 and TRBJ1-3, with 8 bases aligning to TRBD1. The V and J ends lost 0 bases and 4 bases, in that order; junction bases with no gene match: 3. CDR1 is SGDLS and CDR2 is YYNGEE in the germline V gene. This CDR3 has 15 residues. CDR3: CASSVATGEGNTIYF. DNA for the CDR3: TGTGCCAGCAGCGTAGCGACAGGGGAAGGAAACACCATATATTTT.

The chain links TRBV7-8 to TRBJ1-3; D is possibly TRBD1 (6 bases). Between the trimmed V and J ends, which lost 5 bases and 4 bases, there was a span of 18 bases. The CDR3 is made up of 16 amino acids. Germline CDR1 SGHVS, CDR2 FQNEAQ. The chain's CDR3 is CASSRSGGAGGNTIYF. The DNA for the CDR3 is TGTGCCAGCAGCCGTTCGGGGGGGGCCGGGGGAAACACCATATATTTT.

The chain uses TRBV6-1 and TRBJ1-2; no definite D call. V shed 6 bases and J shed 8 bases, with 19 bases lying between them. Germline loops: CDR1 MNHNS, CDR2 SASEGT. CDR3 length: 14 amino acids. CDR3 sequence reads: CASSPGRAEWGYTF. CDR3 sequence (DNA): TGTGCCAGCAGCCCAGGACGGGCGGAATGGGGCTACACCTTC.

The chain couples TRBV5-1 to TRBJ1-4, with 8 bases that match TRBD1. V gave up 4 bases and J gave up 7 bases; unmatched junction bases: 9. The CDR3 totals 15 residues. Germline assignment: CDR1 SGHRS and CDR2 YFSETQ. The CDR3 is CASSESGGSGEKLFF. CDR3 sequence (DNA): TGCGCCAGCAGCGAGTCAGGGGGCTCGGGTGAAAAACTGTTTTTT.

The chain uses TRBV30 and TRBJ1-4, with no clear D. V lost 2 bases, J lost 8 bases, and 6 bases lay in between. The CDR3 sequence is 11 residues long. Germline assignment: CDR1 GTSNPN and CDR2 SVGIG (reference sequence). The DNA for the CDR3 is TGTGCCTGGAGTATCGGGGAAAAACTGTTTTTT. Its protein product is CAWSIGEKLFF.

This clone has just a few counts. This rearrangement joins TRBV2 to TRBJ1-5; D may be TRBD1 (6 bases). This CDR3 has 15 residues. The V end lost 8 bases, the J end lost 0 bases, and 14 bases lay between the germline ends. The V gene's germline CDR1 is SNHLY and CDR2 FYNNEI. The CDR3 spells CASDQGLGSNQPQHF. Written as DNA, the CDR3 is TGTGCCAGCGATCAGGGGCTAGGTAGCAATCAGCCCCAGCATTTT.

This clone was seen more than once but under ten times. The chain is built from TRBV7-3 and TRBJ1-1; D gene ambiguous. Looked up from germline, CDR1 is SGHTA and CDR2 is FQGTGA. Trimming stripped 5 bases from V and 5 bases from J, with 15 bases between. The CDR3 spans 14 residues. CDR3 in DNA: TGTGCCAGCAGCCTCTCGGGAGGTGGGACTGAAGCTTTCTTT. Its protein product is CASSLSGGGTEAFF.

This clone was observed a handful of times. The J gene is TRBJ2-3, the V gene TRBV3-1 (or the pseudogene TRBV3-2), with D possibly matching TRBD1 (6 bases). CDR3 size: 14 residues. Germline V gives CDR1 LGHDT, CDR2 YNNKEL (reference sequence). Trimming took off 1 base at V and 8 bases at J, with 13 bases between the two ends. Here the CDR3 reads CASSQVPQGGTQYF. DNA of the CDR3: TGTGCCAGCAGCCAAGTTCCCCAAGGGGGTACGCAGTATTTT.

This sequence joins TRBV19 and TRBJ1-2; D is uncertain. CDR3 length equals 12 residues. Trimming removed 11 bases at V and 8 bases at J, with 18 bases between. Germline CDR1 and CDR2: LNHDA and SQIVND (reference sequence). The CDR3 region is CARPGEPWGYTF. CDR3 bases: TGTGCCCGCCCCGGCGAGCCGTGGGGCTACACCTTC. The full variable domain, rest sourced from reference TRBV19 and TRBJ1-2, is DGGITQSPKYLFRKEGQNVTLSCEQNLNHDAMYWYRQDPGQGLRLIYYSQIVNDFQKGDIAEGYSVSREKKESFPLTVTSAQKNPTAFYLCARPGEPWGYTFGSGTRLTVV.

This clone has a handful of counts. The genes are TRBV29-1 and TRBJ1-2; 10 positions agree with TRBD1. This CDR3 comprises 15 residues. Germline CDR1 SQVTM, CDR2 ANQGSEA. After removal of 2 bases from V and 5 bases from J, the junction contained 8 bases not matched to a gene. DNA of the CDR3: TGCAGCGTTGAATCCCGACAGGGGGCGAGATATGGCTACACCTTC. Residues: CSVESRQGARYGYTF.